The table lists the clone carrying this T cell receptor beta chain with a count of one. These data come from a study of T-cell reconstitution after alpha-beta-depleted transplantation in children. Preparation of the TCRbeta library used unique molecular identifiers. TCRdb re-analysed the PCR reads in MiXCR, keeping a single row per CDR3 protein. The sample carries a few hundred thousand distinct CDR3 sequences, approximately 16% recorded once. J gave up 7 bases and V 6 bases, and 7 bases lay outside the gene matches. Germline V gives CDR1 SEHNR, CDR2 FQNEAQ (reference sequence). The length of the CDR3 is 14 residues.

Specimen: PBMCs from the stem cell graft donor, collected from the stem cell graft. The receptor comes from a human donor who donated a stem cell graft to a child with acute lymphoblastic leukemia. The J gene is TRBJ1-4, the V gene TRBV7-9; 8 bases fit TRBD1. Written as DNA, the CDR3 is TGTGCCAGCAGTTTTAGACAGGGGAGTGAAAAACTGTTTTTT. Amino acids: CASSFRQGSEKLFF.